This T cell receptor (beta chain) was sequenced for a study of control samples from healthy donors and cancer patients. The protocol was immunoSEQ multiplex PCR, while the TCRdb copy is restricted to in-frame clones and leaves out a portion. This sample has 55,000 to 70,000 clones, with nearly 90% found just once. The CDR3 loop spans 12 amino acids. Trimming shortened V by 2 bases and J by 5 bases, and 7 bases separated the two germline ends. CDR1 and CDR2 from the germline V gene are SGHDT and YYEEEE. The chain is built from TRBV5-6 and TRBJ2-5; D call uncertain. The TCR was taken from a man aged 60 to 69 with colorectal cancer. Material for sequencing was PBMCs. The CDR3: CASSLIKETQYF. Written as DNA, the CDR3 is TGTGCCAGCAGCTTAATTAAGGAGACCCAGTACTTC.